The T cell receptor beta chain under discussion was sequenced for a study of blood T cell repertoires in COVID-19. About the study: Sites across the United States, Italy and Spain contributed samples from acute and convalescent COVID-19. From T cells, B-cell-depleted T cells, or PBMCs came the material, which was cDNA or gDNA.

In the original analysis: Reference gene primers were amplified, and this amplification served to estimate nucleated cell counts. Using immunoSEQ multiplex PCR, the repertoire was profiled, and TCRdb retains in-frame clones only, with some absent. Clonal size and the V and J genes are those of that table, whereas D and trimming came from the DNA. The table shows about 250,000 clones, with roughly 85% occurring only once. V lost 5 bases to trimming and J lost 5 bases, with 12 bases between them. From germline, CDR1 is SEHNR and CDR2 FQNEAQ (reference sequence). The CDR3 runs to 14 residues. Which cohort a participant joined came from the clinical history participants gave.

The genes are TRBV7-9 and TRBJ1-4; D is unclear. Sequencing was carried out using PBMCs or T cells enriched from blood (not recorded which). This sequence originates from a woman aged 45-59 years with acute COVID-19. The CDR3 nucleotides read TGTGCCAGCAGCATTAGCGTGGCAAATGAAAAACTGTTTTTT. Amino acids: CASSISVANEKLFF.